The 11 T cell receptor beta chains listed next were all sequenced from one sample in a study of T-cell reconstitution after alpha-beta-depleted transplantation in children. This sample's TCRbeta library carried unique molecular identifier barcodes. Each CDR3 protein is one row after TCRdb ran MiXCR on the PCR reads. The sample contains 800,000 to 1,000,000 distinct CDR3 sequences, about 26% of which appear only once. Sequencing was performed on PBMCs, mostly from graft donor cells, taken 360 days after TCRalphabeta/CD19-depleted stem cell transplant. Receptors were obtained from a boy under two years old who had a stem cell transplant for SCID, so the T cells may come from the graft donor.

This clonotype was seen more than once but under ten times. This chain joins TRBV29-1 and TRBJ2-7, with 8 bases fitting TRBD2. The CDR3 consists of 14 residues. The germline V gene encodes CDR1 SQVTM and CDR2 ANQGSEA. V was clipped by 0 bases and J by 4 bases; unmatched bases: 5. DNA of the CDR3: TGCAGCGTTGAAGATCGGGGGGGAGTGTACGAGCAGTACTTC. It translates to CSVEDRGGVYEQYF.

The chain couples TRBV30 to TRBJ2-6; a weak D match, TRBD2 (5 bases). Germline assignment: CDR1 GTSNPN and CDR2 SVGIG (reference sequence). Between the trimmed V and J ends, which lost 3 bases and 4 bases, there was a span of 10 bases. The CDR3 sequence is 14 residues long. CDR3 coding DNA: TGTGCCTGGAGCCCGGGGTTAGGGGCCAACGTCCTGACTTTC. Translated: CAWSPGLGANVLTF.

This clonotype was counted between two and nine times. This chain connects TRBV20-1 to TRBJ2-5; D is ambiguous. The CDR3 runs to 13 residues. The V end was cut by 3 bases, the J end by 0 bases, with 8 bases between. CDR1 and CDR2 (germline): DFQATT, SNEGSKA (reference sequence). The CDR3 reads CSASTVNQETQYF. The CDR3 coding sequence is TGCAGTGCTAGCACCGTGAACCAAGAGACCCAGTACTTC.

The chain links TRBV14 to TRBJ2-1; tentatively, D is TRBD2 (6 bases). The CDR3 has 18 residues. Trimming took off 0 bases at V and 5 bases at J, with 20 bases between the two ends. Germline CDR1 and CDR2: SGHDN and FVKESK. CDR3 bases: TGTGCCAGCAGCCAAGAGGAGTGGAGGGCTAAAGGACACAATGAGCAGTTCTTC. Protein sequence: CASSQEEWRAKGHNEQFF.

This clonotype has more than one count but fewer than ten. The rearrangement uses TRBV20-1 and TRBJ2-5, with D hard to call. CDR1 is DFQATT, CDR2 SNEGSKA, per germline (reference sequence). This CDR3 spans 13 amino acids. Trimming cost V 7 bases and J 3 bases, with 15 bases left between them. This chain's CDR3 is CSVRGPRKETQYF. DNA of the CDR3: TGCAGTGTCAGAGGTCCACGCAAAGAGACCCAGTACTTC.

This clonotype was detected a few times. The chain combines TRBV7-2 with TRBJ2-3; 14 bases align to TRBD2. Trimming removed 6 bases from V and 5 bases from J; junction bases left unmatched: 4. This CDR3 comprises 15 residues. The V gene's germline CDR1 is SGHTA and CDR2 FQGNSA. The CDR3 DNA follows: TGTGCCAGCAGGAGACTAGCGGGGGGGCGAGATACGCAGTATTTT. Protein sequence: CASRRLAGGRDTQYF.

A few counts support this clonotype. V is TRBV6-2 or TRBV6-3 and J is TRBJ1-1, with D unclear. Germline CDR1 is MNHEY and CDR2 is SVGEGT. The CDR3 has 16 residues. V shed 8 bases and J shed 3 bases, with 22 bases lying between them. As DNA, the CDR3 is TGTGCCAGCGCTCGGGGAATGGCGGCTTGGGACACTGAAGCTTTCTTT. Its protein is CASARGMAAWDTEAFF.

The gene calls are TRBV10-3 and TRBJ2-1; 11 nucleotides agree with TRBD2. The CDR3 has 14 residues. The germline V gene encodes CDR1 ENHRY and CDR2 SYGVKD. V shed 6 bases, J shed 9 bases, and the junction held 7 bases outside the gene matches. The CDR3 DNA is TGTGCCATCAGGGTTAGCGGGGGGGACGGTGAGCAGTTCTTC. Its translation is CAIRVSGGDGEQFF.

This clonotype was seen once. This sequence joins TRBV20-1 and TRBJ2-3; D gene ambiguous. The V gene lost 3 bases and the J gene lost 0 bases, with 13 bases spanning the gap. The V gene's germline CDR1 is DFQATT and CDR2 SNEGSKA (reference sequence). The CDR3 is 15 amino acids. In DNA, the CDR3 is TGCAGTGCTAGCCTGGGGATAACTAGCACAGATACGCAGTATTTT. It specifies CSASLGITSTDTQYF.

This chain joins TRBV12-3 or TRBV12-4 and TRBJ2-7, with 8 bases fitting TRBD1. V dropped 4 bases and J dropped 7; count of bases not matched to a gene: 12. This CDR3 is 15 amino acids long. The CDR3 coding sequence is TGTGCCAGCAGTTCCCGGACAGGGCGGGCCGAAGAGCAGTACTTC. It codes for CASSSRTGRAEEQYF.

V gene TRBV6-1 combines with J gene TRBJ1-1, with TRBD1 as a possible D gene (5 bases). The V end was cut by 4 bases, the J end by 3 bases, with 12 bases between. The V gene's germline CDR1 is MNHNS and CDR2 SASEGT. The length of the CDR3 is 14 residues. The CDR3 sequence: CASSVSGDYTEAFF. The CDR3 DNA is TGTGCCAGCAGTGTTTCCGGGGACTACACTGAAGCTTTCTTT.